Reported below is one TCR beta chain. Antigen specificity is unknown. Together with a sample-barcoded 5' primer, a J-beta primer mix was included in a second PCR lasting about 7 to 12 cycles. CDR3-containing paired-end reads numbering at least 2.5 million came from each sample. One entry per CDR3 protein, called by TCRdb with MiXCR from the 5' RACE reads. The sample yields roughly 1.5 million distinct CDR3 sequences, 35% to 45% seen once. Germline CDR1 reads MNHEY; CDR2 reads SVGAGI. The ends lost 6 bases at V and 5 bases at J; junction bases unmatched: 13. The CDR3 runs 16 residues. The data are from a study of blood T cells in healthy people across ages. Broader study findings: A conclusive naive versus antigen-experienced comparison was prevented by the unsorted PBMCs. There were more naive CD4+ cells and higher diversity in long-lived donors than in aged donors.

V and J are TRBV6-5 and TRBJ1-2; the match to TRBD1 covers 9 bases. The sequencing sample was made of blood. This TCR came from a woman younger than 30 in good health. Written as DNA, the CDR3 is TGTGCCAGCAGAACATCCCCGGGACAGGGACGATATGGCTACACCTTC. Translating it yields CASRTSPGQGRYGYTF.